Listed below are T cell receptor beta chains from one sample, sequenced in a study of cytomegalovirus exposure and HLA in healthy donors. Sequencing used immunoSEQ multiplex PCR; TCRdb keeps in-frame clones, though not all of them. The data show more than 250,000 clones, roughly 87% seen once. The sample consisted of PBMCs. These receptor sequences come from a woman aged 30 to 39 in good health and CMV-seropositive. Each CDR3 is given with its conserved first and last residue. A D gene is named only where the DNA matches it firmly. Not all rows give a size; the values are once, few, many and, for expanded clones, a class.

size	V	D	J	DNA	CDR3
.	TRBV30	TRBD2	TRBJ2-1	TGTGCCTGGACCGGGACTAGCGGGATTGAGCAGTTCTTC	CAWTGTSGIEQFF
few	TRBV5-1	.	TRBJ1-6	TGCGCCAGCAGCTCGCTAAGTAATTCACCCCTCCACTTT	CASSSLSNSPLHF
.	TRBV19	.	TRBJ1-5	TGTGCCAGTAAACCAAGCAATCAGCCCCAGCATTTT	CASKPSNQPQHF
.	TRBV2	.	TRBJ1-1	TGTGCCCGTCGCAGGTCCGGGGACACTGAAGCTTTCTTT	CARRRSGDTEAFF
.	TRBV6-1	.	TRBJ1-1	TGTGCCAGCAGTGAAGGGTTGAGGAACACTGAAGCTTTCTTT	CASSEGLRNTEAFF
.	TRBV4-2	.	TRBJ1-1	TGTGCCAGCAGCCGGAGAAGGGCTACTGAAGCTTTCTTT	CASSRRRATEAFF
.	TRBV5-4	TRBD2	TRBJ2-7	TGTGCCAGCAGCTCGGGGGAGCGGGATGGCGAGCAGTACTTC	CASSSGERDGEQYF
.	TRBV5-1	.	TRBJ1-1	TGCGCCAGCAGCTTGATTGTCAGGGGTTTGCCTGAAGCTTTCTTT	CASSLIVRGLPEAFF
.	TRBV15	TRBD2	TRBJ2-7	TGTGCCACCAGCAGGGAGGCTAGCGGAGCCTACGAGCAGTACTTC	CATSREASGAYEQYF
.	TRBV27	.	TRBJ2-7	TGTGCCAGCAGTTTAGGCCGGGAAACCTACGAGCAGTACTTC	CASSLGRETYEQYF
.	TRBV9	TRBD2	TRBJ2-1	TGTGCCAGCAGCGATAGCGGGATGGTCGAGCAGTTCTTC	CASSDSGMVEQFF
.	TRBV29-1	TRBD2	TRBJ2-1	TGCAGCGTCCAGAGGACTAGCGGGAGGAAGACCTACAATGAGCAGTTCTTC	CSVQRTSGRKTYNEQFF
.	TRBV29-1	.	TRBJ2-6	TGCAGCGTTGGACAGGACTCTGGGGCCAACGTCCTGACTTTC	CSVGQDSGANVLTF
once	TRBV4-3	TRBD1	TRBJ1-4	TGCGCCAGCAGCCAAGATAGGGCCGGGACAGGGAACGAAAAACTGTTTTTT	CASSQDRAGTGNEKLFF
.	TRBV6-1	.	TRBJ1-5	TGTGCCAGCAGTGAAAGGGGGGCTCAAAGGGCCCAGCATTTT	CASSERGAQRAQHF
.	TRBV27	TRBD2	TRBJ2-3	TGTGCCAGCAGTCCCCGGACTAGCGTTACTAGCACAGATACGCAGTATTTT	CASSPRTSVTSTDTQYF
.	TRBV9	.	TRBJ1-2	TGTGCCAGCAGCGTTCACAACAGGGACACCTACGGCTACACCTTC	CASSVHNRDTYGYTF
.	TRBV28	TRBD1	TRBJ2-7	TGTGCCAGCAGTCAACGGACAGGGGCCTACGAGCAGTACTTC	CASSQRTGAYEQYF
.	TRBV28	.	TRBJ1-2	TGTGCCAGCAGCTCTCTCCCGGCTGGCTACACCTTC	CASSSLPAGYTF
.	TRBV10-3	.	TRBJ2-7	TGTGCCATCAGGGACCCCGGGGTGGTGGGGACATACGAGCAGTACTTC	CAIRDPGVVGTYEQYF
.	TRBV2	.	TRBJ1-4	TGTGCCATTAGGGCAGGGCCTAATGAAAAACTGTTTTTT	CAIRAGPNEKLFF
.	TRBV6-4	TRBD2	TRBJ2-3	TGTGCCAGCAGTGACTCGACCCGGACTAGCGGGGGGGCAGATACGCAGTATTTT	CASSDSTRTSGGADTQYF
.	TRBV6-5	.	TRBJ2-7	TGTGCCAGCAGCCATCTAAACTACGAGCAGTACTTC	CASSHLNYEQYF
.	TRBV7-3	.	TRBJ2-1	TGTGCCAGCAGCTTAAGGGGCGGTGGGACTCCCCTCTACAATGAGCAGTTCTTC	CASSLRGGGTPLYNEQFF
.	TRBV5-6	TRBD2	TRBJ2-3	TGTGCCAGCAGCTTGCGCGGACTAGGAGGCACAGATACGCAGTATTTT	CASSLRGLGGTDTQYF
few	TRBV19	.	TRBJ2-7	TGTGCCAGTAGTATCCGACAGGTAGGCACCTACGAGCAGTACTTC	CASSIRQVGTYEQYF
once	TRBV7-3	.	TRBJ2-2	TGTGCCAGCAGCTTAACTATGTGGGGGAACACCGGGGAGCTGTTTTTT	CASSLTMWGNTGELFF
.	TRBV7-2	.	TRBJ2-7	TGTGCCAGCAGCCGTCAGGGGTCAGTCCGCGAGCAGTACTTC	CASSRQGSVREQYF
.	TRBV30	TRBD1	TRBJ1-2	TGTGCCTTACTAATTGACCACAGGGGGGATGGCTACACCTTC	CALLIDHRGDGYTF
once	TRBV7-3	TRBD2	TRBJ2-1	TGTGCCAGCAGCTCTAGCGGGAGAGACTACAATGAGCAGTTCTTC	CASSSSGRDYNEQFF
.	TRBV25-1	.	TRBJ2-5	TGTGCCAGCAGTGAACAGGAGTACCAAGAGACCCAGTACTTC	CASSEQEYQETQYF
.	TRBV4-3	.	TRBJ1-2	TGCGCCAGCAGCCAAGAAAGAAATCCGTTAGACTATGGCTACACCTTC	CASSQERNPLDYGYTF
.	TRBV2	TRBD1	TRBJ1-6	TGTGCCGGCCAGGGACAGGGGATTTCACCCCTCCACTTT	CAGQGQGISPLHF
few	TRBV28	TRBD1	TRBJ1-2	TGTGCCAGCAACGGCCGGGACAGCAACCACTATGGCTACACCTTC	CASNGRDSNHYGYTF
.	TRBV19	TRBD1	TRBJ1-6	TGTGCCAGTAGTCAAACCGGGACAGGGGGCTTTGTTAATTCACCCCTCCACTTT	CASSQTGTGGFVNSPLHF
.	TRBV7-6	.	TRBJ2-3	TGTGCCAGCAGCTTAGATCCAGATACGCAGTATTTT	CASSLDPDTQYF
.	TRBV7-2	.	TRBJ2-2	TGTGCCAGCAGCTTAGTTGGGACCCAGACCGGGGAGCTGTTTTTT	CASSLVGTQTGELFF